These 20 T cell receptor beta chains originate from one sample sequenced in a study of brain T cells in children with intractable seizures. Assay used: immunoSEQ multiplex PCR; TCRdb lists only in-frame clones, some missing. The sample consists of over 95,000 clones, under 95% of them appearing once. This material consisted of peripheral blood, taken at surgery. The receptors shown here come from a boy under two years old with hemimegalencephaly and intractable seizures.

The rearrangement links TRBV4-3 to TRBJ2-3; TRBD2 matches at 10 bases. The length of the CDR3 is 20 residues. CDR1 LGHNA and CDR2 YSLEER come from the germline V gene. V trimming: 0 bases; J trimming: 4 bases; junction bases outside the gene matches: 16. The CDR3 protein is CASSQDRRGRLAGIADTQYF. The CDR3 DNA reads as TGCGCCAGCAGCCAAGATAGGCGGGGACGACTAGCGGGCATCGCAGATACGCAGTATTTT.

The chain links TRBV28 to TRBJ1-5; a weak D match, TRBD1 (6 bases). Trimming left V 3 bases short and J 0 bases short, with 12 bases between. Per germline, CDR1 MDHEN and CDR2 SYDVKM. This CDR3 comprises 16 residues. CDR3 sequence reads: CASSLRQVFSNQPQHF. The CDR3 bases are TGTGCCAGCAGTTTGAGACAGGTCTTTAGCAATCAGCCCCAGCATTTT.

CDR3 DNA sequence: TGTGCCAGCAGCCCCGATCGCGGGAGGGTCGCGCAGTACTTC. This translates into CASSPDRGRVAQYF. V is TRBV7-8 and J is TRBJ2-7; 9 bases are a match to TRBD2. V was clipped by 5 bases and J by 9 bases; unmatched bases: 11. The CDR3 runs to 14 residues. The germline CDR1 and CDR2 sequences are SGHVS and FQNEAQ.

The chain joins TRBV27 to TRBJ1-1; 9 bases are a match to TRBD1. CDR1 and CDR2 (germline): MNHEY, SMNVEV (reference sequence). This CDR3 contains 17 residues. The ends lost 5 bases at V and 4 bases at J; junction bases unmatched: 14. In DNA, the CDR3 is TGTGCCAGCAGTCCGACGACACAGGGGGCGCATAGCACTGAAGCTTTCTTT. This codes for CASSPTTQGAHSTEAFF.

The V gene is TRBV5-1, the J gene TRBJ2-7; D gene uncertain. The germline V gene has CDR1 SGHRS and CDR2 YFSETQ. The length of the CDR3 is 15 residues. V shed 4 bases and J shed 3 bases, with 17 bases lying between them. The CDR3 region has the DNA TGCGCCAGCAGCCCGGACCCCCAATTTTTCTACGAGCAGTACTTC. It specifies CASSPDPQFFYEQYF.

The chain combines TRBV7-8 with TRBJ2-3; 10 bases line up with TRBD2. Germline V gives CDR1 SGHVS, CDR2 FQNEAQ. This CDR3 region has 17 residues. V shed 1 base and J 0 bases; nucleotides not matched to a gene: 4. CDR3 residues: CASSLGTSGTSTDTQYF. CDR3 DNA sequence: TGTGCCAGCAGCTTAGGGACTAGCGGAACTAGCACAGATACGCAGTATTTT.

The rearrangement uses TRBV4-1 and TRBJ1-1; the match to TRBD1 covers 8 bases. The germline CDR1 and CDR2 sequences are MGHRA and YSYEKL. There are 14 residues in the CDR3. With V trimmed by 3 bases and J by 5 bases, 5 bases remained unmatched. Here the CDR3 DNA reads TGCGCCAGCAGCCAGGGAGGGACAGGTACTGAAGCTTTCTTT. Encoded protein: CASSQGGTGTEAFF.

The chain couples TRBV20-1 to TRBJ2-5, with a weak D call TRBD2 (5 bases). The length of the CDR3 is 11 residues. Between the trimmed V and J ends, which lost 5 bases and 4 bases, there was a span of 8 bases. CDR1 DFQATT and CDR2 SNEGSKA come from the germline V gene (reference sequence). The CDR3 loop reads CSAAGPETQYF. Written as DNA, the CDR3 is TGCAGTGCTGCGGGCCCAGAGACCCAGTACTTC.

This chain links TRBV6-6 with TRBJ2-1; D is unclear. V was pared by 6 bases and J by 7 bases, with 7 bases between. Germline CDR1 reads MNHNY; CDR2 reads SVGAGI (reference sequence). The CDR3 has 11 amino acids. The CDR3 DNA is TGTGCCAGCAGCCTCTGGAATGAGCAGTTCTTC. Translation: CASSLWNEQFF.

CDR3: CASSEREYQETQYF. The DNA of the CDR3 is TGTGCCAGCAGTGAACGGGAGTACCAAGAGACCCAGTACTTC. The gene calls are TRBV27 and TRBJ2-5; TRBD2 might be the D (6 bases). V lost 5 bases, J lost 0 bases, and 10 bases lay in between. The CDR3 length is 14 residues. Per the germline V gene, CDR1 is MNHEY and CDR2 is SMNVEV (reference sequence).

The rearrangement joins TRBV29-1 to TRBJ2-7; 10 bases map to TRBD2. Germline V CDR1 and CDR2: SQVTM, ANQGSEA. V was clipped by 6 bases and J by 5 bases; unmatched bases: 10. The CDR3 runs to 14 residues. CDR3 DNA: TGCAGCGTCGAGACCGGACTAGCGGTAGACGAGCAGTACTTC. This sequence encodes CSVETGLAVDEQYF.

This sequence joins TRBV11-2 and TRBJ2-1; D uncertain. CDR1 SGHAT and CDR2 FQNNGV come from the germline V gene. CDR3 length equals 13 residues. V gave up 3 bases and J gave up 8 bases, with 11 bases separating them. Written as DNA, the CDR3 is TGTGCCAGCAGCTTCCCCAGGTCCGATGAGCAGTTCTTC. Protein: CASSFPRSDEQFF. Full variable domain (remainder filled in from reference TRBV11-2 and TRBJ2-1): EAGVAQSPRYKIIEKRQSVAFWCNPISGHATLYWYQQILGQGPKLLIQFQNNGVVDDSQLPKDRFSAERLKGVDSTLKIQPAKLEDSAVYLCASSFPRSDEQFFGPGTRLTVL.

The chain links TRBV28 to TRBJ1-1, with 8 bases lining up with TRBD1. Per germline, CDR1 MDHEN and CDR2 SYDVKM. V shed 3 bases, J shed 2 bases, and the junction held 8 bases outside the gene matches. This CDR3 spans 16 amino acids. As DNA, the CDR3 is TGTGCCAGCAGTTTCCTGCAGGGGGCGGGAAACACTGAAGCTTTCTTT. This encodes CASSFLQGAGNTEAFF.

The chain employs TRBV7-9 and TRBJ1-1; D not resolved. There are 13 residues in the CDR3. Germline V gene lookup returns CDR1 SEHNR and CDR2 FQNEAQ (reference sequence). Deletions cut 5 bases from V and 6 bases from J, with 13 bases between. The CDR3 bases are TGTGCCAGCAGCCCGACGGTGGCTCCTGAAGCTTTCTTT. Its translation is CASSPTVAPEAFF.

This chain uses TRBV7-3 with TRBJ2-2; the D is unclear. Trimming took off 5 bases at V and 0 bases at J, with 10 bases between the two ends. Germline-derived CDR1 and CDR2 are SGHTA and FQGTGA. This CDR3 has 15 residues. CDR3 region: CASSPGPANTGELFF. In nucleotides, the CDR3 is TGTGCCAGCAGCCCAGGACCAGCGAACACCGGGGAGCTGTTTTTT.

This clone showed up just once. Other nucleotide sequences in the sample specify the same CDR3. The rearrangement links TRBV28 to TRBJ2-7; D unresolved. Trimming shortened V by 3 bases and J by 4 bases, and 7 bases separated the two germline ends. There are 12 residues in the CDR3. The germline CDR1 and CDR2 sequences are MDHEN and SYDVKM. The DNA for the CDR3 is TGTGCCAGCAGTTTCGGGCGGTACGAGCAGTACTTC. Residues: CASSFGRYEQYF.

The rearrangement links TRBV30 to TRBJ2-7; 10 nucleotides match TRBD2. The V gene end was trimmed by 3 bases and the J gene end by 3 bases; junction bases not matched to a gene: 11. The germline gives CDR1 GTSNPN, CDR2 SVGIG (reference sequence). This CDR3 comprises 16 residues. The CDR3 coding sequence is TGTGCCTGGAGAGGAGCGGGAGGGCCTGGTCTCTACGAGCAGTACTTC. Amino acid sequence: CAWRGAGGPGLYEQYF.

The CDR3 DNA reads as TGTGCCAGCAGTCCTCGGGACAGGGGGCATACTGAAGCTTTCTTT. This sequence encodes CASSPRDRGHTEAFF. This chain joins TRBV2 and TRBJ1-1, with TRBD1 identical over 12 bases. V lost 5 bases and J lost 5; bases outside the gene matches: 6. The CDR3 consists of 15 residues. The germline gives CDR1 SNHLY, CDR2 FYNNEI.

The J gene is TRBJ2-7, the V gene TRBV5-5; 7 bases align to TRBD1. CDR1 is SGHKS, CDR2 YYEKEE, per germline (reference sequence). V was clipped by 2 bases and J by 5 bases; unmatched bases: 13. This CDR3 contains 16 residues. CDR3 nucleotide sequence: TGTGCCAGCAGCTTTGTAGGGGGCGGTCCGGCCGACGAGCAGTACTTC. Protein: CASSFVGGGPADEQYF.

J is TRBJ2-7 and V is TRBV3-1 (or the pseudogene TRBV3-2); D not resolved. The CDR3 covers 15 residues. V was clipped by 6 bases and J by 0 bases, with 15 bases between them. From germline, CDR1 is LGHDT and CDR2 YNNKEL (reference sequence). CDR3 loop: CASSQTGSYSYEQYF. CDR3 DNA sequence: TGTGCCAGCAGTCAAACCGGGTCCTACTCCTACGAGCAGTACTTC.